This T cell receptor (beta chain) was captured in a study of shared clonotypes between healthy human individuals. Study overall: The cohort had two women and three men, ages 18 to 49. Points from the study as a whole: Sampling covered blood only; tissue repertoires likely differ. Sharing across four donors was highest in naive CD4 (around 5%) and lowest in memory CD8 (roughly 0.4%).

Remarks on this clone: Its target is unknown.

Naive CD8 cells were CD45RO-negative, positively selected for CCR7, excluding terminally differentiated effector memory CD45RA+ cells. Only Caucasian adults living in Nashville, Tennessee made up the donor group. Using immunoSEQ multiplex PCR, the repertoire was profiled, and TCRdb retains in-frame clones only, with some absent. The sample yields hundreds of thousands of clones, 90% to 95% seen once. The CDR3 is made up of 15 amino acids. CDR1 and CDR2 from the germline V gene are SGHTA and FQGTGA. V lost 2 bases to trimming and J lost 3 bases, with 11 bases between them. Sample: naive CD8+ T cells sorted from blood. The clonotype was recovered from a man aged 25 to 40 in good health. The chain uses TRBV7-3 and TRBJ2-1, with D maybe TRBD1 (5 bases). The CDR3 DNA follows: TGTGCCAGCAGCTTAGGTGTGCAGGGCTACAATGAGCAGTTCTTC. Amino acid sequence: CASSLGVQGYNEQFF.